This record looks at one TCR beta chain sequence and its context. What it binds is not known. Second-dose timings of about 4 or about 12 weeks were pooled. Method: immunoSEQ multiplex PCR; TCRdb's copy keeps in-frame clones and lacks some. The repertoire holds fewer than 100,000 clones, with around 84% as singletons. The sample comes from a study of T cell responses to AZD1222 COVID-19 vaccine. Study-wide points: Donors were mostly white British, more females; clonal diversity possibly underestimated.

In germline, CDR1 is SGDLS, CDR2 YYNGEE. Trimming removed 3 bases at V and 2 bases at J, with 11 bases between. The CDR3 is 14 amino acids. The chain joins TRBV9 to TRBJ1-2; no clear D. This material consisted of peripheral blood, taken 28 days after the second AZD1222 dose. The receptor comes from an adult who received the AZD1222 COVID-19 vaccine. The DNA of the CDR3 is TGTGCCAGCAGCGGGCCGGGCAGCAACTATGGCTACACCTTC. It translates to CASSGPGSNYGYTF. Full variable domain (remainder filled in from reference TRBV9 and TRBJ1-2): DSGVTQTPKHLITATGQRVTLRCSPRSGDLSVYWYQQSLDQGLQFLIQYYNGEERAKGNILERFSAQQFPDLHSELNLSSLELGDSALYFCASSGPGSNYGYTFGSGTRLTVV.